The clone carrying this T cell receptor beta chain has just a few counts. The germline V gene encodes CDR1 SGHRS and CDR2 YFSETQ. The CDR3 length is 12 residues. Trimming removed 5 bases at V and 8 bases at J, with 13 bases between. The sample originates from a study of blood T cells in healthy people across ages. Healthy Caucasian individuals from Russia aged about 6 to 90 were enrolled as donors. Total RNA extraction produced at least 5.5 micrograms (per sample) for the study. PCR was performed a second time for 7 to 11 cycles using a sample-barcoded 5' primer and a J-beta primer mix. TCRdb reanalysed the 5' RACE reads using MiXCR and keeps one entry per CDR3 protein. The repertoire consists of about 1.7 million distinct CDR3 sequences, with under 30% occurring once and the leading ten covering about 7.7%.

The sequenced sample was blood. This clonotype originated in a woman in her twenties or thirties in good health. The rearrangement links TRBV5-1 to TRBJ1-2; D unclear. CDR3 sequence: CASSADMRGYTF. The CDR3 DNA reads TGCGCCAGCAGTGCAGACATGCGGGGCTACACCTTC.